Below, 32 T cell receptor beta chains from the same sample are listed, as sequenced in a study of blood T cell repertoires in COVID-19. Data came from immunoSEQ multiplex PCR; TCRdb stores just in-frame clones and leaves some out. The sample contains over 300,000 clones, about 89% of which appear only once. What was sequenced was peripheral blood. These receptors all stem from a man between 35 and 55 years old with acute or convalescent COVID-19.

The chain links TRBV27 to TRBJ2-4; D might be TRBD1 (6 bases). The CDR3 is 18 amino acids. With 7 bases removed from V and 0 bases from J, the gap between germline ends came to 22 bases. In germline, CDR1 is MNHEY, CDR2 SMNVEV (reference sequence). The CDR3 protein is CASMGRTGLHLAKNIQYF. In DNA form, the CDR3 reads TGTGCCAGCATGGGCCGAACAGGGCTTCATCTAGCCAAAAACATTCAGTACTTC.

The rearrangement joins TRBV5-4 to TRBJ1-4; TRBD1 is a possible D gene (6 bases). Trimming removed 3 bases from V and 3 bases from J, with 12 bases in between. The CDR3 contains 15 residues. Germline V CDR1 and CDR2: SGHNT, YYREEE (reference sequence). The chain's CDR3 is CASSYLQGANEKLFF. CDR3 coding DNA: TGTGCCAGCAGCTACCTACAGGGTGCTAATGAAAAACTGTTTTTT. Full variable domain (missing parts from reference TRBV5-4 and TRBJ1-4): ETGVTQSPTHLIKTRGQQVTLRCSSQSGHNTVSWYQQALGQGPQFIFQYYREEENGRGNFPPRFSGLQFPNYSSELNVNALELDDSALYLCASSYLQGANEKLFFGSGTQLSVL.

The chain couples TRBV29-1 to TRBJ1-1; a possible D gene is TRBD1 (5 bases). There are 14 residues in the CDR3. Germline V gene data show CDR1 as SQVTM and CDR2 as ANQGSEA. V was clipped by 4 bases and J by 4 bases, with 16 bases between them. This chain's CDR3 is CSVALRDGGTEAFF. Here the CDR3 DNA reads TGCAGCGTTGCCCTACGTGACGGGGGCACTGAAGCTTTCTTT.

This chain joins TRBV30 and TRBJ1-6, with D hard to call. V gave up 4 bases and J gave up 3 bases, with 7 bases separating them. Germline CDR1 reads GTSNPN; CDR2 reads SVGIG (reference sequence). CDR3 length: 13 residues. The CDR3 nucleotides are TGTGCCTGGATGGCAGACTATAATTCACCCCTCCACTTT. Translation gives CAWMADYNSPLHF.

In the case of this clone: This specimen includes other DNA sequences encoding the same CDR3. The rearrangement uses TRBV28 and TRBJ2-3; TRBD2 matches 7 bases. CDR1 and CDR2 from the germline V gene are MDHEN and SYDVKM. The CDR3 totals 14 residues. V lost 2 bases to trimming and J lost 6 bases; unmatched junction nucleotides: 5. In nucleotides, the CDR3 is TGTGCCAGCAGTTTAGGGGGGGTTACGGATACGCAGTATTTT. Translating it yields CASSLGGVTDTQYF.

V is TRBV11-2 and J is TRBJ1-1; 7 bases agree with TRBD1. V gave up 5 bases and J gave up 2 bases; unmatched junction bases: 8. CDR1 and CDR2 (germline): SGHAT, FQNNGV. This CDR3 is built from 15 residues. DNA of the CDR3: TGTGCCAGCAGCAAACTGACAGGGATAAACACTGAAGCTTTCTTT. Amino acids: CASSKLTGINTEAFF.

V gene TRBV7-8 combines with J gene TRBJ2-4, with 7 nucleotides matching TRBD1. V gave up 3 bases and J gave up 0 bases; unmatched junction bases: 5. The CDR3 runs to 16 residues. Germline CDR1 SGHVS, CDR2 FQNEAQ. CDR3: CASSFDRVLAKNIQYF. CDR3 in DNA: TGTGCCAGCAGCTTCGACAGGGTCCTAGCCAAAAACATTCAGTACTTC.

The chain employs TRBV3-1 (or the pseudogene TRBV3-2) and TRBJ1-3; weak D call: TRBD1 (5 bases). CDR1 and CDR2 from the germline V gene are LGHDT and YNNKEL (reference sequence). The CDR3 sequence is 11 residues long. V lost 0 bases to trimming and J lost 13 bases, with 7 bases between them. CDR3 loop: CASSQEDSIYF. In nucleotides, the CDR3 is TGTGCCAGCAGCCAAGAAGACAGTATATATTTT.

CDR3 region: CASSPGLAETQYF. CDR3 DNA sequence: TGTGCCAGCAGTCCCGGACTTGCAGAGACCCAGTACTTC. This chain joins TRBV6-5 and TRBJ2-5; a weak D match, TRBD2 (5 bases). The CDR3 runs to 13 residues. Deletions cut 5 bases from V and 4 bases from J, with 11 bases between. Germline-derived CDR1 and CDR2 are MNHEY and SVGAGI.

The rearrangement links TRBV7-9 to TRBJ2-1; TRBD1 aligns across 8 bases. V lost 5 bases, J lost 7 bases, and 10 bases stayed unmatched. CDR1 is SEHNR and CDR2 is FQNEAQ in the germline V gene (reference sequence). This CDR3 comprises 15 residues. The CDR3 spells CASSQTNRGENEQFF. The CDR3 nucleotides are TGTGCCAGCAGCCAAACCAACAGGGGGGAGAATGAGCAGTTCTTC.

The J gene is TRBJ2-3, the V gene TRBV3-1 (or the pseudogene TRBV3-2); TRBD2 matches 8 bases. Germline V gene data show CDR1 as LGHDT and CDR2 as YNNKEL (reference sequence). The CDR3 extends over 16 amino acids. After removal of 4 bases from V and 5 bases from J, the junction contained 11 bases not matched to a gene. The CDR3 protein is CASSPSRTRGEDTQYF. CDR3 nucleotides: TGTGCCAGCAGCCCTAGTAGAACGCGGGGGGAAGATACGCAGTATTTT.

The chain joins TRBV30 to TRBJ1-2; TRBD1 matches 10 bases. The CDR3 loop spans 13 amino acids. The V segment lost 1 base and the J segment 8 bases; nucleotides outside the gene matches: 4. Germline CDR1 reads GTSNPN; CDR2 reads SVGIG (reference sequence). CDR3 amino acids: CAWSGGQGRGYTF. CDR3 bases: TGTGCCTGGAGTGGGGGACAGGGGAGAGGCTACACCTTC.

The chain is built from TRBV7-9 and TRBJ2-7, with 9 bases identical to TRBD1. CDR1 and CDR2 from the germline V gene are SEHNR and FQNEAQ (reference sequence). This CDR3 has 15 residues. J gave up 4 bases and V 5 bases, and 9 bases lay outside the gene matches. CDR3 coding DNA: TGTGCCAGCAGCCGGGGGACAGGGTTATTTTACGAGCAGTACTTC. Residues: CASSRGTGLFYEQYF.

J is TRBJ2-7 and V is TRBV18; D gene ambiguous. Germline V CDR1 and CDR2: KGHSH, LQKENI. V lost 3 bases and J lost 5, with 8 bases in between. The CDR3 is made up of 12 amino acids. CDR3 in DNA: TGTGCCAGCTCACCCCGAGATAACGAGCAGTACTTC. It yields the protein CASSPRDNEQYF.

The rearrangement uses TRBV5-1 and TRBJ2-1; 8 bases match TRBD2. The junction had 6 bases not matched to a gene; V was cut back by 2 bases and J by 5 bases. This CDR3 has 15 amino acids. The germline CDR1 and CDR2 sequences are SGHRS and YFSETQ. CDR3 amino acids: CASSLAAGVNNEQFF. In nucleotides, the CDR3 is TGCGCCAGCAGCTTAGCAGCGGGGGTAAACAATGAGCAGTTCTTC.

This chain joins TRBV21-1 and TRBJ2-1; the D call TRBD2 from the table was never checked on the DNA. TRBV21-1 is noted as a pseudogene. The CDR3 covers 17 residues. CDR3 sequence reads: CASCEGTSGGIYNEQFF. For the CDR3, the DNA is TGTGCCAGCTGTGAGGGGACTAGCGGGGGGATCTACAATGAGCAGTTCTTC.

The rearrangement uses TRBV7-9 and TRBJ2-1, with TRBD1 matching over 7 bases. V shed 5 bases, J shed 8 bases, and the junction held 3 bases outside the gene matches. The CDR3 contains 12 residues. CDR1 SEHNR and CDR2 FQNEAQ come from the germline V gene (reference sequence). CDR3 in DNA: TGTGCCAGCAGCGAAGGGGGCGATGAGCAGTTCTTC. It encodes CASSEGGDEQFF.

The gene calls are TRBV14 and TRBJ1-2, with 7 bases fitting TRBD1. The CDR3 has 14 amino acids. CDR1 and CDR2 (germline): SGHDN, FVKESK. The J segment lost 7 bases and the V segment lost 11 bases, leaving 16 bases of the junction unmatched. CDR3: CASALLPGQSGYTF. CDR3 in DNA: TGTGCCTCCGCCCTGCTACCGGGACAGTCTGGCTACACCTTC. Supplemented by reference TRBV14 and TRBJ1-2, the full variable domain reads EAGVTQFPSHSVIEKGQTVTLRCDPISGHDNLYWYRRVMGKEIKFLLHFVKESKQDESGMPNNRFLAERTGGTYSTLKVQPAELEDSGVYFCASALLPGQSGYTFGSGTRLTVV.

The chain is built from TRBV12-3 or TRBV12-4 and TRBJ1-1, with a weak D call TRBD1 (5 bases). V was shortened by 6 bases and J by 3 bases, with 11 bases between the two germline ends. The CDR3 is 13 residues long. CDR3 residues: CASRITTDTEAFF. The CDR3 coding sequence is TGTGCCAGCAGAATAACGACAGACACTGAAGCTTTCTTT.

The chain carries TRBV2 and TRBJ1-2; TRBD1 aligns across 9 bases. CDR1 and CDR2 from the germline V gene are SNHLY and FYNNEI. CDR3 length: 13 amino acids. J lost 3 bases, V lost 6 bases, and 2 bases had no gene match. CDR3 in amino acids: CASSRDRDYGYTF. The CDR3 DNA follows: TGTGCCAGCAGCCGGGACAGGGACTATGGCTACACCTTC.

The chain links TRBV27 to TRBJ2-1, with 12 bases aligning to TRBD2. The germline V gene has CDR1 MNHEY and CDR2 SMNVEV (reference sequence). The length of the CDR3 is 15 residues. V gave up 5 bases and J gave up 8 bases; unmatched junction bases: 7. The CDR3 bases are TGTGCCAGCAGTCAACTAGCGGGGGGTATGGATGAGCAGTTCTTC. This gives the protein CASSQLAGGMDEQFF.

The V call is TRBV7-3, the J call TRBJ2-1, with 8 bases identical to TRBD1. J gave up 6 bases and V 5 bases, and 12 bases lay outside the gene matches. The CDR3 extends over 16 amino acids. Germline V gene lookup returns CDR1 SGHTA and CDR2 FQGTGA. Here the CDR3 DNA reads TGTGCCAGCAGCCGGACCGGGACAGGTGGGAGCAATGAGCAGTTCTTC. It yields the protein CASSRTGTGGSNEQFF.

V and J are TRBV19 and TRBJ2-3, with a possible D match to TRBD2 (6 bases). The CDR3 spans 15 residues. Between the trimmed V and J ends, which lost 3 bases and 0 bases, there was a span of 10 bases. The germline gives CDR1 LNHDA, CDR2 SQIVND (reference sequence). The CDR3 DNA reads as TGTGCCAGTAGTATTTGGGAGGAGAGCACAGATACGCAGTATTTT. It specifies CASSIWEESTDTQYF.

The chain uses TRBV5-6 and TRBJ1-1; D possibly corresponds to TRBD1 (5 bases). Trimming removed 0 bases at V and 5 bases at J, with 14 bases between. There are 15 residues in the CDR3. Germline V gives CDR1 SGHDT, CDR2 YYEEEE. The CDR3 DNA reads as TGTGCCAGCAGCTTGGGCTCCGGGGGAGGTACTGAAGCTTTCTTT. As protein: CASSLGSGGGTEAFF.

The V and J genes are TRBV27 and TRBJ1-1, with D possibly TRBD1 on 6 matching bases. V was trimmed by 2 bases and J by 1 base, leaving 23 bases between them. Germline V gene data show CDR1 as MNHEY and CDR2 as SMNVEV (reference sequence). CDR3 size: 19 residues. The CDR3 here is CASSLRAGATLLSNTEAFF. The CDR3 bases are TGTGCCAGCAGTTTAAGGGCAGGGGCCACCCTTCTTTCGAACACTGAAGCTTTCTTT.

This clone showed up just once. This sequence joins TRBV18 and TRBJ1-1; D gene unclear. The V gene's germline CDR1 is KGHSH and CDR2 LQKENI. With 2 bases removed from V and 0 bases from J, the gap between germline ends came to 4 bases. This CDR3 is built from 13 residues. The CDR3 nucleotides are TGTGCCAGCTCACCAAACATGAACACTGAAGCTTTCTTT. It is translated as CASSPNMNTEAFF.

The chain combines TRBV12-3 or TRBV12-4 with TRBJ2-7; TRBD2 might be the D (5 bases). Trimming removed 0 bases at V and 6 bases at J, with 9 bases between. The CDR3 totals 13 residues. CDR3 sequence: CASSLATRAEQYF. CDR3 coding DNA: TGTGCCAGCAGTTTAGCAACTAGGGCCGAGCAGTACTTC.

A single count supports this clone. The V and J genes are TRBV7-3 and TRBJ2-2; perhaps TRBD2 as D (6 bases). The CDR3 is made up of 16 amino acids. The germline V gene has CDR1 SGHTA and CDR2 FQGTGA. Trimming took off 6 bases at V and 3 bases at J, with 17 bases between the two ends. The CDR3 region is CASRDPGLPDTGELFF. CDR3 coding DNA: TGTGCCAGCAGGGACCCGGGACTGCCGGACACCGGGGAGCTGTTTTTT.

V is TRBV4-1 and J is TRBJ1-5, with TRBD1 identical over 11 bases. Germline V lookup: CDR1 MGHRA, CDR2 YSYEKL. This CDR3 spans 15 amino acids. V shed 4 bases and J 6 bases; nucleotides not matched to a gene: 5. The CDR3 spells CASSRTGTGGQPQHF. For the CDR3, the DNA is TGCGCCAGCAGCCGAACCGGGACAGGGGGTCAGCCCCAGCATTTT.

The chain is built from TRBV28 and TRBJ1-5; 12 bases are a match to TRBD1. This CDR3 has 17 amino acids. V dropped 3 bases and J dropped 4; count of bases not matched to a gene: 7. Germline CDR1 and CDR2: MDHEN and SYDVKM. In DNA form, the CDR3 reads TGTGCCAGCAGTTTTTCAAGGGGACAGGGGGCTAATCAGCCCCAGCATTTT. Translated: CASSFSRGQGANQPQHF.

The chain is built from TRBV7-2 and TRBJ1-1; TRBD1 matches 7 bases. Germline V gives CDR1 SGHTA, CDR2 FQGNSA. The CDR3 runs 13 residues. V lost 3 bases to trimming and J lost 8 bases; unmatched junction nucleotides: 6. The chain's CDR3 is CASSLGQSTEAFF. The CDR3, as DNA: TGTGCCAGCAGCTTGGGACAGAGTACCGAAGCTTTCTTT. Based on the CDR3 plus reference TRBV7-2 and TRBJ1-1, the full variable domain is GAGVSQSPSNKVTEKGKDVELRCDPISGHTALYWYRQSLGQGLEFLIYFQGNSAPDKSGLPSDRFSAERTGGSVSTLTIQRTQQEDSAVYLCASSLGQSTEAFFGQGTRLTVV.

The V and J genes are TRBV30 and TRBJ2-7, with D possibly matching TRBD1 (5 bases). Germline V CDR1 and CDR2: GTSNPN, SVGIG (reference sequence). Between the trimmed V and J ends, which lost 0 bases and 8 bases, there was a span of 11 bases. There are 12 residues in the CDR3. CDR3 in DNA: TGTGCCTGGAGTGTACAAGGGGAAAAGCAGTACTTC. It yields the protein CAWSVQGEKQYF.